These T cell receptor beta chains were read from a single sample in a study of Ad26.COV2.S vaccination and SARS-CoV-2 variants. Assay used: immunoSEQ multiplex PCR; TCRdb lists only in-frame clones, some missing. This table holds 300,000 to 350,000 clones, about 86% found once. The specimen was peripheral blood, collected in a trial of Ad26.COV2.S vaccine versus placebo. These TCRs come from a person aged 18-60 years who received the Ad26.COV2.S COVID-19 vaccine or a placebo. CDR3s include the opening cysteine and the closing phenylalanine or tryptophan. The order of the fields is V gene, J gene, CDR3 length, D gene, clone size, CDR3 DNA, CDR3 protein. D genes are given only for firm matches. Clone sizes are given selectively: once, few, many, or a class where the clone is expanded.

TRBV27	TRBJ1-1	13	-	-	TGTGCCAGCAGTTATTCGCGATACACTGAAGCTTTCTTT	CASSYSRYTEAFF
TRBV29-1	TRBJ1-1	13	TRBD1	-	TGCAGTCCTTTCAAGGCAGGGGGCGGTGAAGCTTTCTTT	CSPFKAGGGEAFF
TRBV5-1	TRBJ1-1	15	TRBD1	-	TGCGCCAGCAGCGGCGGGGACAGGGGCGCCCCTGAAGCTTTCTTT	CASSGGDRGAPEAFF
TRBV5-1	TRBJ2-2	15	-	-	TGCGCCAGCAGCCAGGGACACAGAGACACCGGGGAGCTGTTTTTT	CASSQGHRDTGELFF
TRBV7-2	TRBJ1-6	14	-	once	TGTGCCAGCAGTTCCCAGACAGGCAATTCACCCCTCCACTTT	CASSSQTGNSPLHF
TRBV7-9	TRBJ2-2	12	-	-	TGTGCCAGCAGCTTTATGACCGGGGAGCTGTTTTTT	CASSFMTGELFF
TRBV7-2	TRBJ2-5	14	TRBD2	-	TGTGCCAGCAGCCACTCCCGGGGGGGAGAGACCCAGTACTTC	CASSHSRGGETQYF
TRBV4-3	TRBJ2-3	15	TRBD2	-	TGCGCCAGCAGCCAACGGCGGGGGGGTAGCGATACGCAGTATTTT	CASSQRRGGSDTQYF
TRBV6-2/TRBV6-3	TRBJ2-3	17	TRBD2	few	TGTGCCAGCAGTTACCCCCGGACTAGCGGGGTCACAGATACGCAGTATTTT	CASSYPRTSGVTDTQYF
TRBV5-1	TRBJ2-1	15	-	-	TGCGCCAGCAGATTTCAGGGTACCGTTTACAATGAGCAGTTCTTC	CASRFQGTVYNEQFF
TRBV3-1/TRBV3-2	TRBJ2-5	14	-	-	TGTGCCAGCAGCCAATCCCCGGGAAAAGAGACCCAGTACTTC	CASSQSPGKETQYF
TRBV7-2	TRBJ1-1	15	-	-	TGTGCCAGCAGCTTAGCGCGGATTCTGAACACTGAAGCTTTCTTT	CASSLARILNTEAFF
TRBV19	TRBJ2-3	17	TRBD2	-	TGTGCCAGTAGTTTGTGGGGGGGACTCACTAGCACAGATACGCAGTATTTT	CASSLWGGLTSTDTQYF
TRBV2	TRBJ1-2	12	-	-	TGTGCCAGCGGCGGTGACCCCGGGGCAGTCGGGTTC	CASGGDPGAVGF
TRBV7-2	TRBJ2-3	16	-	-	TGTGCCAGCAGCTTACAGGGGCAGTCGGGCACAGATACGCAGTATTTT	CASSLQGQSGTDTQYF
TRBV11-2	TRBJ2-3	15	-	-	TGTGCCAGCAGCTTACAGGGGAGAAACACAGATACGCAGTATTTT	CASSLQGRNTDTQYF
TRBV4-1	TRBJ2-1	17	TRBD1	-	TGCGCCAGCAGCCGAGAAGTATCCGGACAGGTGGGCAATGAGCAGTTCTTC	CASSREVSGQVGNEQFF
TRBV5-5	TRBJ2-1	15	TRBD1	-	TGTGCCAGCAGCTCGACAGGGGGCTCCTACAATGAGCAGTTCTTC	CASSSTGGSYNEQFF
TRBV24-1	TRBJ2-3	12	-	-	TGTGCCACCAGTGGGTACACAGATACGCAGTATTTT	CATSGYTDTQYF